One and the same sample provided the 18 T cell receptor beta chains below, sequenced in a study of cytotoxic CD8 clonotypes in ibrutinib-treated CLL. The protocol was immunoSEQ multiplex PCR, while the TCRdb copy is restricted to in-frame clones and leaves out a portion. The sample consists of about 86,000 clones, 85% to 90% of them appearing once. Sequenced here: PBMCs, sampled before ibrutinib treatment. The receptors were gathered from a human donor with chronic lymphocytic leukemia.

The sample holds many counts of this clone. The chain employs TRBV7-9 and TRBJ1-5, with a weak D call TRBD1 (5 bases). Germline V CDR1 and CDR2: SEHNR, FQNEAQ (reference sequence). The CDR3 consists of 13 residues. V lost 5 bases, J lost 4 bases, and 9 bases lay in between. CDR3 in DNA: TGTGCCAGCAGCGAGGACACTAATCAGCCCCAGCATTTT. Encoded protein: CASSEDTNQPQHF.

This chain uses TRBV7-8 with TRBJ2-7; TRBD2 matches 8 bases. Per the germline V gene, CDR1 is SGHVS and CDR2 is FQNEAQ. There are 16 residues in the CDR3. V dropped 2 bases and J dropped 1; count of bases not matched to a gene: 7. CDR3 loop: CASSLSSSGSSYEQYF. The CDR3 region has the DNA TGTGCCAGCAGCTTAAGTTCCAGCGGGAGTTCCTACGAGCAGTACTTC.

This CDR3 is CASSPAYTGTLAKNIQYF. In nucleotides, the CDR3 is TGCGCCAGCAGCCCCGCCTACACAGGTACTCTAGCCAAAAACATTCAGTACTTC. The chain links TRBV4-3 to TRBJ2-4, with a possible D match to TRBD1 (5 bases). Trimming left V 4 bases short and J 0 bases short, with 19 bases between. The germline gives CDR1 LGHNA, CDR2 YSLEER. The CDR3 runs to 18 residues.

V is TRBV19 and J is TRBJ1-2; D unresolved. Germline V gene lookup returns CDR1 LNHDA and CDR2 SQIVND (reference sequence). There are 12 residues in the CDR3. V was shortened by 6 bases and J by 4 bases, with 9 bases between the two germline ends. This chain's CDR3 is CASSPGLYGYTF. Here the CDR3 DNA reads TGTGCCAGTAGCCCCGGGCTCTATGGCTACACCTTC.

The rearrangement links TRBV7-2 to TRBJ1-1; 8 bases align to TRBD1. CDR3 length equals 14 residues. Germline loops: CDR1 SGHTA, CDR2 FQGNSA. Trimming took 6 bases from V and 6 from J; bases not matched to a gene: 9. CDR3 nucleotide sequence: TGTGCCAGCAGGTCGCGACAGGGGAAAGCTGAAGCTTTCTTT. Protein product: CASRSRQGKAEAFF.

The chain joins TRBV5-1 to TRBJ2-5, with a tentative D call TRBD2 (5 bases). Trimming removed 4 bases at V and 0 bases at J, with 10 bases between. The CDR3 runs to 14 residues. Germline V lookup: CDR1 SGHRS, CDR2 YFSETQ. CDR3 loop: CASSQTGYQETQYF. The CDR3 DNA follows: TGCGCCAGCAGCCAAACGGGGTACCAAGAGACCCAGTACTTC.

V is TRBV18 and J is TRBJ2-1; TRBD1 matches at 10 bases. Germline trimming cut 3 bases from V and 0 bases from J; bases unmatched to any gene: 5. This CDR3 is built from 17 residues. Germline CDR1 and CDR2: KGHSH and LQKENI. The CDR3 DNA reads TGTGCCAGCTCACCGCTGGGACAGGGGAGCTCCTACAATGAGCAGTTCTTC. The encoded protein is CASSPLGQGSSYNEQFF.

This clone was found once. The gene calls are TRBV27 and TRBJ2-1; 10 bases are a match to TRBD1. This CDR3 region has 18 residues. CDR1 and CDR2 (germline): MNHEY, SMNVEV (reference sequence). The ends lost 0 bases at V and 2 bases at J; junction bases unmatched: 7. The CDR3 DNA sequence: TGTGCCAGCAGTTTATCTTGGGACAGGGGACGTACCTACAATGAGCAGTTCTTC. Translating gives CASSLSWDRGRTYNEQFF.

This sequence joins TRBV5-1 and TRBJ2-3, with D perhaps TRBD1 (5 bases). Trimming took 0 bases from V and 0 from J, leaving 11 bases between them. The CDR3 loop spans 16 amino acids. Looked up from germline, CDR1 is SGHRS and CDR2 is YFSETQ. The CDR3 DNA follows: TGCGCCAGCAGCTTGGAGGGGATATACAGCACAGATACGCAGTATTTT. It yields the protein CASSLEGIYSTDTQYF. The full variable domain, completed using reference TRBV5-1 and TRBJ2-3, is KAGVTQTPRYLIKTRGQQVTLSCSPISGHRSVSWYQQTPGQGLQFLFEYFSETQRNKGNFPGRFSGRQFSNSRSEMNVSTLELGDSALYLCASSLEGIYSTDTQYFGPGTRLTVL.

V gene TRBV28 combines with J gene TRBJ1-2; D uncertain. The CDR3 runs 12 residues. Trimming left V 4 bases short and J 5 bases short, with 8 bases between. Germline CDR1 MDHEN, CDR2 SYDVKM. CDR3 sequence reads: CASSSQGYGYTF. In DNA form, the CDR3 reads TGTGCCAGCAGTTCACAAGGATATGGCTACACCTTC.

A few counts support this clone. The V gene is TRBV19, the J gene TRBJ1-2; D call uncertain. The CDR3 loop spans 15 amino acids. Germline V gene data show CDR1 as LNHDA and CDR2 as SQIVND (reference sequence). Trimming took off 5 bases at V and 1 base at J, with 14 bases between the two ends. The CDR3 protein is CASSVAENLNYGYTF. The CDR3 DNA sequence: TGTGCCAGTAGTGTGGCGGAAAACCTTAACTATGGCTACACCTTC.

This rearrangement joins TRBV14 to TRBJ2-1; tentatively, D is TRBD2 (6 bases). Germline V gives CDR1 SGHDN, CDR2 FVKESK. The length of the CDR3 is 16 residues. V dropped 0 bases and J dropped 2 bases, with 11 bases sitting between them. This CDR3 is CASSQDWIAAYNEQFF. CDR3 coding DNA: TGTGCCAGCAGCCAAGATTGGATAGCGGCCTACAATGAGCAGTTCTTC.

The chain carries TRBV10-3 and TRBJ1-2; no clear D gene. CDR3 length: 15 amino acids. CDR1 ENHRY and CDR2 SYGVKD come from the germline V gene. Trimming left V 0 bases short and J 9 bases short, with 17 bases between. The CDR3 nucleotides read TGTGCCATCAGTGAGTCACAGCCCCCTGCCGGGCGCTACACCTTC. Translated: CAISESQPPAGRYTF.

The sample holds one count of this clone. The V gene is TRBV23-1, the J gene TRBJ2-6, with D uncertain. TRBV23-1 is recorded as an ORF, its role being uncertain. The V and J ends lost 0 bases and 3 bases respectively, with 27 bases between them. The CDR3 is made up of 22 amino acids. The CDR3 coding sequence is TGCGCCAGCAGTCAATCAAGCGTTTGTCGCCAAAGCTCAGCTAGTGGGGCCAACGTCCTGACTTTC. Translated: CASSQSSVCRQSSASGANVLTF.

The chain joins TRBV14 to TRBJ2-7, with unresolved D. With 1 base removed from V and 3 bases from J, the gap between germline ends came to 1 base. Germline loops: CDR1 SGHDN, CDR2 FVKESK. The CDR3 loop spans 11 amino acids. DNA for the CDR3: TGTGCCAGCAGCCAAGTCTACGAGCAGTACTTC. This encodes CASSQVYEQYF. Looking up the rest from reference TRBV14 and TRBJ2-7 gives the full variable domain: EAGVTQFPSHSVIEKGQTVTLRCDPISGHDNLYWYRRVMGKEIKFLLHFVKESKQDESGMPNNRFLAERTGGTYSTLKVQPAELEDSGVYFCASSQVYEQYFGPGTRLTVT.

The chain's CDR3 is CASSPRGDPGNTIYF. In nucleotides, the CDR3 is TGTGCCAGTAGTCCACGTGGGGATCCTGGAAACACCATATATTTT. The chain couples TRBV19 to TRBJ1-3, with no clear D. The CDR3 runs 15 residues. V lost 5 bases, J lost 2 bases, and 13 bases lay in between. CDR1 LNHDA and CDR2 SQIVND come from the germline V gene (reference sequence).

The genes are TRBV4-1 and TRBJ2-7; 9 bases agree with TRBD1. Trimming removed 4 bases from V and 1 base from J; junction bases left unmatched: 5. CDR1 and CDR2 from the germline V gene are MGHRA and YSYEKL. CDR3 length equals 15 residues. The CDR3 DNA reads TGCGCCAGCAGCCCCAGGACAGGGGAATCCTACGAGCAGTACTTC. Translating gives CASSPRTGESYEQYF.

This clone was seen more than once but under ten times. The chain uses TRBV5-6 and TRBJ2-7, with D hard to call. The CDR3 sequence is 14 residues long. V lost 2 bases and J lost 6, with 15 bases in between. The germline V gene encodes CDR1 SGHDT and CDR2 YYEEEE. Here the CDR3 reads CASSFFGLSGEQYF. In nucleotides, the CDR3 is TGTGCCAGCAGCTTTTTTGGGTTGTCGGGCGAGCAGTACTTC.